This TCR beta chain was recovered during a study of blood T cell repertoires in COVID-19. Study details: The study drew acute and convalescent COVID-19 samples from the United States, Italy and Spain. In each case, the material was cDNA or gDNA derived from T cells, B-cell-depleted T cells, or PBMCs.

The CDR3 length is 12 residues. Trimming left V 6 bases short and J 1 base short, with 6 bases between. In the original workflow: Reference gene primer amplification gave estimated nucleated cell counts. TCRdb keeps only in-frame clones here, not all; method: immunoSEQ multiplex PCR. V, J and clone size reflect that table, while D and trimming were determined from the DNA. The sample lists about 190,000 clones; around 91% were seen once. This TCR was recovered from a man over 45 with acute or convalescent COVID-19. Source material: peripheral blood. The chain recombines TRBV12-3 or TRBV12-4 with TRBJ1-2, with TRBD1 as a possible D gene (6 bases). The CDR3 nucleotides read TGTGCCAGCAGACAGGGTAACTATGGCTACACCTTC. Its translation: CASRQGNYGYTF.